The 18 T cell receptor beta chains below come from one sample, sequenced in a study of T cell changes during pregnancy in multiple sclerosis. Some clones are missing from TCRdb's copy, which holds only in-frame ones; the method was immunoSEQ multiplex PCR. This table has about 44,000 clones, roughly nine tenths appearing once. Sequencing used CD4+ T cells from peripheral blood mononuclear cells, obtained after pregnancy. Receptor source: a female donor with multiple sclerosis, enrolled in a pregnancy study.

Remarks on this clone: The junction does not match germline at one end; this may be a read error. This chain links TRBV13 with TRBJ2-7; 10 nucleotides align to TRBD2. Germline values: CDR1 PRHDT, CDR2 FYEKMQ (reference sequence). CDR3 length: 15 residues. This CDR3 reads CASSPAGGPSNEQYF. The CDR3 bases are TGTGCCAGCAGCCCAGCGGGAGGGCCCTCCAACGAGCAGTACTTC. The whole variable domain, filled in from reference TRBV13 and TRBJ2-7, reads AAGVIQSPRHLIKEKRETATLKCYPIPRHDTVYWYQQGPGQDPQFLISFYEKMQSDKGSIPDRFSAQQFSDYHSELNMSSLELGDSALYFCASSPAGGPSNEQYFGPGTRLTVT.

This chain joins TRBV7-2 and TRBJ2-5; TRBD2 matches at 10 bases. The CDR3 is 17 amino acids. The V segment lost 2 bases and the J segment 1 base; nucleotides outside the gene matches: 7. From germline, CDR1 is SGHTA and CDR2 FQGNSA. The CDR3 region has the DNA TGTGCCAGCAGCTTATTAGGGACTAGCGCAACCCAAGAGACCCAGTACTTC. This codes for CASSLLGTSATQETQYF.

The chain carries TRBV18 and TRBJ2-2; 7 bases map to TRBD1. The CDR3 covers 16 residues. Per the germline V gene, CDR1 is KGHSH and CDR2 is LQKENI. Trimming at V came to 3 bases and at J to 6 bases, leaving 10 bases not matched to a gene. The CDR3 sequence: CASSPLTGNVAGELFF. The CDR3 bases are TGTGCCAGCTCACCCCTGACAGGGAACGTCGCCGGGGAGCTGTTTTTT.

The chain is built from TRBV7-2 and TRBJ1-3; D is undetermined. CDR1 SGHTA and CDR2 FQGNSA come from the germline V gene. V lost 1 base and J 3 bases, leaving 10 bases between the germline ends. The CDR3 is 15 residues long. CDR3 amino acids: CASSLEPGFGNTIYF. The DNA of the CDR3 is TGTGCCAGCAGCTTAGAGCCGGGGTTTGGAAACACCATATATTTT.

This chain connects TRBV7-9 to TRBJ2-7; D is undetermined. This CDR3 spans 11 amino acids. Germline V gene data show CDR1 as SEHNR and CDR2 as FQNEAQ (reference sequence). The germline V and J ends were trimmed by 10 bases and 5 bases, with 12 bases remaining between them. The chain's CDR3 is CATQLTDEQYF. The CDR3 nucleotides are TGTGCCACCCAACTAACCGACGAGCAGTACTTC.

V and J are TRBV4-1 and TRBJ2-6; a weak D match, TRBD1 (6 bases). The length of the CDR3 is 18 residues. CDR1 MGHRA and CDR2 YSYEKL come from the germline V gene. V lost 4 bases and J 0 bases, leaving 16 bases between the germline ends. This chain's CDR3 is CASSPSRTGNSGANVLTF. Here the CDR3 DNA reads TGCGCCAGCAGCCCTAGTCGAACAGGGAACTCTGGGGCCAACGTCCTGACTTTC.

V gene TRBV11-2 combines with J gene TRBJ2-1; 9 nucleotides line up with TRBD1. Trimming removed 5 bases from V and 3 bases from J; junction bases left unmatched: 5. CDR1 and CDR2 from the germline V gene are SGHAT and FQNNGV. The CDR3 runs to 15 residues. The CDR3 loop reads CASSPGTGSYNEQFF. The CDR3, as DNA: TGTGCCAGCAGCCCTGGGACAGGGAGCTACAATGAGCAGTTCTTC.

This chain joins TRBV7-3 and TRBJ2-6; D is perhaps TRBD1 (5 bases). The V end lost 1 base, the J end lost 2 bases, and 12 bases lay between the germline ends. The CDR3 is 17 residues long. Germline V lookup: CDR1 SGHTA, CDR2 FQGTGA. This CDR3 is CASSLIPGNAGANVLTF. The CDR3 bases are TGTGCCAGCAGCTTAATACCAGGGAATGCTGGGGCCAACGTCCTGACTTTC. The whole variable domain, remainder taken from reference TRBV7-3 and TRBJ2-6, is GAGVSQTPSNKVTEKGKYVELRCDPISGHTALYWYRQSLGQGPEFLIYFQGTGAADDSGLPNDRFFAVRPEGSVSTLKIQRTERGDSAVYLCASSLIPGNAGANVLTFGAGSRLTVL.

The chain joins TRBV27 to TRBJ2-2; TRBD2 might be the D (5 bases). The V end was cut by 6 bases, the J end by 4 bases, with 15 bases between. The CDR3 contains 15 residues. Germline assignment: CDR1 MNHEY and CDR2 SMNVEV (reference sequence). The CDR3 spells CASSSAGGFTGELFF. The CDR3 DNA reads TGTGCCAGCAGCTCTGCTGGCGGGTTCACCGGGGAGCTGTTTTTT.

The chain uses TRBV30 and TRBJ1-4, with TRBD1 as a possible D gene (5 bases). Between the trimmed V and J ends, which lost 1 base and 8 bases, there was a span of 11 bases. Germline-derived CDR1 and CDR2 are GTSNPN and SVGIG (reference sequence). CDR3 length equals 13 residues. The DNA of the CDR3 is TGTGCCTGGAGTGCTCTGGCAGGGGAAAAACTGTTTTTT. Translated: CAWSALAGEKLFF.

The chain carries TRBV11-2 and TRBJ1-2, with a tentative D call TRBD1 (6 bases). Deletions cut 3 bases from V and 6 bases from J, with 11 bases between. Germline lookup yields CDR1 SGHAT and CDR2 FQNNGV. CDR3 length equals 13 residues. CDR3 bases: TGTGCCAGCAGCTTGGGGGCGGGCCATGGCTACACCTTC. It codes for CASSLGAGHGYTF. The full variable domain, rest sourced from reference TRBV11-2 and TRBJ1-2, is EAGVAQSPRYKIIEKRQSVAFWCNPISGHATLYWYQQILGQGPKLLIQFQNNGVVDDSQLPKDRFSAERLKGVDSTLKIQPAKLEDSAVYLCASSLGAGHGYTFGSGTRLTVV.

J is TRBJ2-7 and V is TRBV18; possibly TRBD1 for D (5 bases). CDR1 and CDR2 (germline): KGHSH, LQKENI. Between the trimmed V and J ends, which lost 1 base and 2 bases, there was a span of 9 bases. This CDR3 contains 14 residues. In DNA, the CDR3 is TGTGCCAGCTCACCACGCAGGGATGCCTACGAGCAGTACTTC. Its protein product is CASSPRRDAYEQYF. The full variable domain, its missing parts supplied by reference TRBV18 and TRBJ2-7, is NAGVMQNPRHLVRRRGQEARLRCSPMKGHSHVYWYRQLPEEGLKFMVYLQKENIIDESGMPKERFSAEFPKEGPSILRIQQVVRGDSAAYFCASSPRRDAYEQYFGPGTRLTVT.

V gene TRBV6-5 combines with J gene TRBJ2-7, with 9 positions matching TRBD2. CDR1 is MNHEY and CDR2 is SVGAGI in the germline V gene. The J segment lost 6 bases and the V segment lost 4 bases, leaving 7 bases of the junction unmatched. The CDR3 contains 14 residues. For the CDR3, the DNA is TGTGCCAGCAGTTCCGAGCGGGAGGTTGGCGAGCAGTACTTC. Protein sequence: CASSSEREVGEQYF.

The CDR3 region has the DNA TGCGCCAGCAGCCCAGGTCGGGGGGCGCGGGAGACCCAGTACTTC. It is translated as CASSPGRGARETQYF. The chain is built from TRBV5-1 and TRBJ2-5; tentatively, D is TRBD2 (7 bases). Germline CDR1 reads SGHRS; CDR2 reads YFSETQ. CDR3 length equals 15 residues. The ends were cut back, 4 bases at V and 5 bases at J, with 18 bases in the middle.

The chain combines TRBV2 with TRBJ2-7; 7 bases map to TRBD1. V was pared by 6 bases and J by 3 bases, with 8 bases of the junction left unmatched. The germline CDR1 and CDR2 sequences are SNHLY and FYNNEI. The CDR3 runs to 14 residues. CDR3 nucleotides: TGTGCCAGCAGCGCTACCTACAGGGGCTACGAGCAGTACTTC. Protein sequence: CASSATYRGYEQYF.

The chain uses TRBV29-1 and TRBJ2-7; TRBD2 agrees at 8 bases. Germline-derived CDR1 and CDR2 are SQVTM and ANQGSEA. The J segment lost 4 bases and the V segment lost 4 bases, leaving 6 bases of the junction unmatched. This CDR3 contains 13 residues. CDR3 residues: CSVVGRVLYEQYF. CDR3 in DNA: TGCAGCGTTGTCGGGAGGGTTTTATACGAGCAGTACTTC.

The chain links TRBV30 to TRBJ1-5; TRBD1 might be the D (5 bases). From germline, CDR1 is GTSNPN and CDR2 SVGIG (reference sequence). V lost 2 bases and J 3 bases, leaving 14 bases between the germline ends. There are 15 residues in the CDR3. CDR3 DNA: TGTGCCTGGAGTCAAGTCGACAGCCTCAATCAGCCCCAGCATTTT. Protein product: CAWSQVDSLNQPQHF.

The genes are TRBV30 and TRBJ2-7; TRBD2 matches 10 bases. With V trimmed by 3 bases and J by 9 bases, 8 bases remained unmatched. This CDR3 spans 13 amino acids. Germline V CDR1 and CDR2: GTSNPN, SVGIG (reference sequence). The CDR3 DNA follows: TGTGCCTGGAGCCTAGCGGGAGAGGCGCCGCAGTACTTC. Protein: CAWSLAGEAPQYF.